The 24 T cell receptor beta chains given below trace back to one sample, sequenced in a study of blood T cell repertoires in COVID-19. Generated by immunoSEQ multiplex PCR, the TCRdb table keeps only in-frame clones and is missing some. The sample lists some 270,000 clones; 85% were seen once. What was sequenced was PBMCs or T cells enriched from blood (not recorded which). The receptors derive from a woman in her fifties or sixties who had been exposed to COVID-19.

The V call is TRBV7-2, the J call TRBJ2-7, with 10 nucleotides matching TRBD1. Germline CDR1 and CDR2: SGHTA and FQGNSA. This CDR3 has 14 amino acids. V trimming: 5 bases; J trimming: 2 bases; junction bases outside the gene matches: 3. This CDR3 is CASSPGQGAYEQYF. CDR3 DNA sequence: TGTGCCAGCAGCCCCGGACAGGGGGCCTACGAGCAGTACTTC.

The chain carries TRBV27 and TRBJ2-1; 8 bases agree with TRBD2. V was clipped by 0 bases and J by 2 bases; unmatched bases: 0. Germline values: CDR1 MNHEY, CDR2 SMNVEV (reference sequence). The CDR3 loop spans 15 amino acids. The DNA for the CDR3 is TGTGCCAGCAGTTTATCACTAGCGGCCTACAATGAGCAGTTCTTC. It yields the protein CASSLSLAAYNEQFF.

The chain joins TRBV27 to TRBJ1-5; the match to TRBD1 covers 10 bases. From germline, CDR1 is MNHEY and CDR2 SMNVEV (reference sequence). Unmatched junction bases numbered 4, after V lost 5 bases and J lost 6 bases. The CDR3 covers 14 residues. In nucleotides, the CDR3 is TGTGCCAGCAGTCGTGGGACAGGGGTTCAGCCCCAGCATTTT. Protein: CASSRGTGVQPQHF.

This rearrangement joins TRBV25-1 to TRBJ1-1, with 8 nucleotides matching TRBD1. Looked up from germline, CDR1 is MGHDK and CDR2 is SYGVNS. Trimming at V came to 6 bases and at J to 7 bases, leaving 7 bases not matched to a gene. The CDR3 runs 13 residues. CDR3 sequence: CASSPGGAGEAFF. The CDR3 region has the DNA TGTGCCAGCAGCCCAGGGGGCGCCGGTGAAGCTTTCTTT.

The chain recombines TRBV19 with TRBJ1-5; D perhaps matches TRBD1 (6 bases). In germline, CDR1 is LNHDA, CDR2 SQIVND (reference sequence). Trimming stripped 6 bases from V and 9 bases from J, with 21 bases between. The CDR3 length is 15 residues. The CDR3 bases are TGTGCCAGTAGCCCTACTGACAGGAGAGAACCGCCCCAGCATTTT. Protein sequence: CASSPTDRREPPQHF.

The V call is TRBV28, the J call TRBJ1-2; TRBD1 matches 11 bases. V was pared by 5 bases and J by 5 bases, with 4 bases of the junction left unmatched. Germline CDR1 MDHEN, CDR2 SYDVKM. The CDR3 length is 14 residues. CDR3 in amino acids: CASSGTGGRYGYTF. The CDR3 region has the DNA TGTGCCAGCAGTGGGACAGGGGGAAGGTATGGCTACACCTTC.

The sample holds a few counts of this clone. The chain couples TRBV5-4 to TRBJ1-1; D is possibly TRBD1 (6 bases). The V and J ends lost 3 bases and 5 bases respectively, with 17 bases between them. The germline CDR1 and CDR2 sequences are SGHNT and YYREEE (reference sequence). This CDR3 contains 15 residues. CDR3 sequence: CASSSPGGARTEAFF. The CDR3 DNA is TGTGCCAGCAGCTCCCCCGGGGGGGCAAGGACTGAAGCTTTCTTT.

This chain joins TRBV27 and TRBJ1-2, with 10 nucleotides matching TRBD1. CDR1 is MNHEY and CDR2 is SMNVEV in the germline V gene (reference sequence). The CDR3 is 15 amino acids. J gave up 8 bases and V 4 bases, and 10 bases lay outside the gene matches. In DNA, the CDR3 is TGTGCCAGCAGTTCCCCAGGACAGGGGGGATGGGGCTACACCTTC. Its protein product is CASSSPGQGGWGYTF.

J is TRBJ2-5 and V is TRBV7-3, with TRBD1 matching 8 bases. V lost 5 bases, J lost 5 bases, and 10 bases stayed unmatched. The CDR3 spans 15 residues. Per germline, CDR1 SGHTA and CDR2 FQGTGA. This chain's CDR3 is CASSPTGQGWETQYF. DNA of the CDR3: TGTGCCAGCAGCCCCACCGGACAGGGTTGGGAGACCCAGTACTTC.

The chain carries TRBV3-1 (or the pseudogene TRBV3-2) and TRBJ1-1; 7 positions match TRBD1. The J segment lost 3 bases and the V segment lost 4 bases, leaving 2 bases of the junction unmatched. Germline CDR1 reads LGHDT; CDR2 reads YNNKEL (reference sequence). The CDR3 has 13 amino acids. The CDR3 coding sequence is TGTGCCAGCAGCCTAACAGGGGACACTGAAGCTTTCTTT. Amino acids: CASSLTGDTEAFF.

The V gene is TRBV6-7, the J gene TRBJ1-2, with D perhaps matching TRBD1 (5 bases). TRBV6-7 falls under the ORF class, with uncertain function. The CDR3 consists of 15 residues. The V end was cut by 0 bases, the J end by 5 bases, with 13 bases between. The CDR3 reads CASSYSAAGGYGYTF. The CDR3 DNA follows: TGTGCCAGCAGTTACTCGGCAGCCGGGGGGTATGGCTACACCTTC.

The chain employs TRBV5-1 and TRBJ1-2, with 9 nucleotides matching TRBD1. Germline assignment: CDR1 SGHRS and CDR2 YFSETQ. The CDR3 extends over 14 amino acids. The junction had 10 bases not matched to a gene; V was cut back by 5 bases and J by 8 bases. The CDR3 bases are TGCGCCAGCAGTTTTTCGGACAGGGGAGGAGGCTACACCTTC. Translated, it gives CASSFSDRGGGYTF. Full variable domain (missing parts from reference TRBV5-1 and TRBJ1-2): KAGVTQTPRYLIKTRGQQVTLSCSPISGHRSVSWYQQTPGQGLQFLFEYFSETQRNKGNFPGRFSGRQFSNSRSEMNVSTLELGDSALYLCASSFSDRGGGYTFGSGTRLTVV.

This clone showed up just once. This chain joins TRBV13 and TRBJ1-4, with D possibly matching TRBD1 (5 bases). Trimming removed 5 bases from V and 4 bases from J, with 14 bases in between. This CDR3 region has 15 residues. The V gene's germline CDR1 is PRHDT and CDR2 FYEKMQ (reference sequence). CDR3 DNA: TGTGCCAGCAGCGGGGCGAGGGAGGATAATGAAAAACTGTTTTTT. Its protein is CASSGAREDNEKLFF.

CDR3 sequence (DNA): TGTGCCAGCAGTGAGGCGGCCCTTGCAACTAATGAAAAACTGTTTTTT. Protein product: CASSEAALATNEKLFF. The chain couples TRBV6-1 to TRBJ1-4; D remains unclear. Germline V CDR1 and CDR2: MNHNS, SASEGT. V lost 3 bases, J lost 0 bases, and 11 bases lay in between. The CDR3 is 16 amino acids.

The chain uses TRBV2 and TRBJ1-5; 9 nucleotides align to TRBD1. The trim removed 6 bases at V and 3 bases at J, leaving 3 bases unmatched. The CDR3 has 14 residues. The germline CDR1 and CDR2 sequences are SNHLY and FYNNEI. The CDR3, as DNA: TGTGCCAGCAGCGGGACAGGGTACAATCAGCCCCAGCATTTT. Translating gives CASSGTGYNQPQHF.

V gene TRBV10-3 combines with J gene TRBJ1-5, with D unclear. The CDR3 spans 13 residues. Germline loops: CDR1 ENHRY, CDR2 SYGVKD. V dropped 0 bases and J dropped 7 bases, with 7 bases sitting between them. The CDR3 DNA is TGTGCCATCAGTGAGTCTGAGGGCCAGCCCCAGCATTTT. As protein: CAISESEGQPQHF.

The gene calls are TRBV4-1 and TRBJ2-7; TRBD1 is a possible D gene (6 bases). Germline CDR1 MGHRA, CDR2 YSYEKL. This CDR3 contains 15 residues. Trimming cost V 0 bases and J 1 base, with 10 bases left between them. The CDR3 coding sequence is TGCGCCAGCAGCCAAGATAGGACAGCTTCCTACGAGCAGTACTTC. Its protein product is CASSQDRTASYEQYF.

This clone was detected once. The chain uses TRBV27 and TRBJ1-1; possibly TRBD1 for D (6 bases). Germline values: CDR1 MNHEY, CDR2 SMNVEV (reference sequence). The V gene lost 4 bases and the J gene lost 2 bases, with 14 bases spanning the gap. The CDR3 is 15 residues long. CDR3 in DNA: TGTGCCAGCAGTTGGCGGTTCGGGACAAACACTGAAGCTTTCTTT. Encoded protein: CASSWRFGTNTEAFF.

The chain combines TRBV12-5 with TRBJ2-7; TRBD1 matches 9 bases. The CDR3 loop spans 13 amino acids. Germline V gene sequence: CDR1 LGHNT, CDR2 FRNRAP. With V trimmed by 3 bases and J by 7 bases, 4 bases remained unmatched. CDR3 amino acids: CASGFGTGQEQYF. The CDR3 nucleotides read TGTGCTAGTGGTTTTGGGACAGGGCAGGAGCAGTACTTC.

The rearrangement joins TRBV20-1 to TRBJ2-7; 8 nucleotides agree with TRBD1. This CDR3 is built from 11 residues. Germline CDR1 DFQATT, CDR2 SNEGSKA (reference sequence). Trimming removed 4 bases from V and 8 bases from J; junction bases left unmatched: 4. The CDR3 loop is CSAKTGVKQYF. The CDR3 region has the DNA TGCAGTGCTAAGACAGGGGTCAAGCAGTACTTC.

The chain couples TRBV5-1 to TRBJ1-1; D not resolved. The CDR3 totals 13 residues. Germline V gives CDR1 SGHRS, CDR2 YFSETQ. Deletions cut 6 bases from V and 8 bases from J, with 17 bases between. CDR3 DNA sequence: TGCGCCAGCACCACCCCTGACCGGGTGGAAGCTTTCTTT. Its protein product is CASTTPDRVEAFF. The full variable domain, in which reference TRBV5-1 and TRBJ1-1 provide the parts outside the CDR3, is KAGVTQTPRYLIKTRGQQVTLSCSPISGHRSVSWYQQTPGQGLQFLFEYFSETQRNKGNFPGRFSGRQFSNSRSEMNVSTLELGDSALYLCASTTPDRVEAFFGQGTRLTVV.

V and J are TRBV27 and TRBJ1-6; D possibly corresponds to TRBD1 (6 bases). With 3 bases removed from V and 7 bases from J, the gap between germline ends came to 7 bases. Germline-derived CDR1 and CDR2 are MNHEY and SMNVEV (reference sequence). The CDR3 is 13 amino acids. The CDR3 sequence is CASSLGANSPLHF. DNA of the CDR3: TGTGCCAGCAGTTTGGGGGCGAATTCACCCCTCCACTTT.

The rearrangement uses TRBV28 and TRBJ2-7, with 10 positions matching TRBD1. CDR3 size: 15 residues. With 4 bases clipped from V and 0 bases from J, the junction kept 3 bases outside the gene matches. Looked up from germline, CDR1 is MDHEN and CDR2 is SYDVKM. The DNA of the CDR3 is TGTGCCAGCAGTTGGGACAGGGGAGCCTCCTACGAGCAGTACTTC. Protein: CASSWDRGASYEQYF.

This clone occurred a few times. The V and J genes are TRBV19 and TRBJ1-6, with D unresolved. V dropped 6 bases and J dropped 7 bases, with 19 bases sitting between them. The CDR3 sequence is 16 residues long. Germline loops: CDR1 LNHDA, CDR2 SQIVND (reference sequence). The CDR3 nucleotides are TGTGCCAGTAGGAAGGAGGGCCTATTGGAGAATTCACCCCTCCACTTT. Its protein product is CASRKEGLLENSPLHF.